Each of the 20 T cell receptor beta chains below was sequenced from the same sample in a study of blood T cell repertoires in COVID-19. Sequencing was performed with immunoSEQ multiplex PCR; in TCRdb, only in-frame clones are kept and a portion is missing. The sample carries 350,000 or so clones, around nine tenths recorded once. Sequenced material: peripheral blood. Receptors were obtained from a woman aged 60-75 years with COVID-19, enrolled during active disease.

Here the CDR3 DNA reads TGTGCCAGCAGTTTGGGCGGGGGGGTCGTTAATGAGCAGTTCTTC. Protein product: CASSLGGGVVNEQFF. This rearrangement joins TRBV28 to TRBJ2-1; 9 bases map to TRBD2. With V trimmed by 3 bases and J by 7 bases, 7 bases remained unmatched. In germline, CDR1 is MDHEN, CDR2 SYDVKM. The CDR3 is 15 amino acids.

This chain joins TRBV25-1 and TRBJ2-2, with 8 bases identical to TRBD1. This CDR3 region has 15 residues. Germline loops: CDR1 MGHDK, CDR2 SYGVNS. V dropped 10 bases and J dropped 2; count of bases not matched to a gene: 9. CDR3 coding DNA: TGTGCCACCCTAGCAGGGGGCTTTAACACCGGGGAGCTGTTTTTT. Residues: CATLAGGFNTGELFF.

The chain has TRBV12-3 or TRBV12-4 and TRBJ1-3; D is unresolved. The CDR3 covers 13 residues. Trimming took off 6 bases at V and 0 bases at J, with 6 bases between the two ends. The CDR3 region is CASRDFSGNTIYF. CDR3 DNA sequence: TGTGCCAGCAGGGACTTCTCTGGAAACACCATATATTTT.

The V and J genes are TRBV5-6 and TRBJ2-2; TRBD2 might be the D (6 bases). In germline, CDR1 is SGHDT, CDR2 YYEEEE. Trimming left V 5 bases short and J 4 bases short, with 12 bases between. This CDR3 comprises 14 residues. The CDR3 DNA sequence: TGTGCCAGCAGACTGGCGGGGTTCACCGGGGAGCTGTTTTTT. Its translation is CASRLAGFTGELFF.

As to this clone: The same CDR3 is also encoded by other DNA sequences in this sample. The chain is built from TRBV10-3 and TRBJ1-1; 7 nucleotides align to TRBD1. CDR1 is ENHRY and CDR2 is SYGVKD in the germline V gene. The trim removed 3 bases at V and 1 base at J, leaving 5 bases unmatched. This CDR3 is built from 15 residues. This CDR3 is CAISDPGQANTEAFF. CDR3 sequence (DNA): TGTGCCATCAGTGACCCTGGACAGGCGAACACTGAAGCTTTCTTT.

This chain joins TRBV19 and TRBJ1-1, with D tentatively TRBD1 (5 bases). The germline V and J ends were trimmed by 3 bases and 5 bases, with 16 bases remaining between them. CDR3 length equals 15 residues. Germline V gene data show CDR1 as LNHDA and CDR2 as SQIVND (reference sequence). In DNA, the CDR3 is TGTGCCAGTAGTATGGTACAGGAGTCTGGGACTGAAGCTTTCTTT. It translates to CASSMVQESGTEAFF.

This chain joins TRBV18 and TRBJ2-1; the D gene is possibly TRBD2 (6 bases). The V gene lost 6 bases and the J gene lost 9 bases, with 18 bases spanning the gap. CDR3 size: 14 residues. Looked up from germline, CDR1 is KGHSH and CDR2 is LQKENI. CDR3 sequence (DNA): TGTGCCAGCTCCCTTAGCGGTGCAGAGGGTGAGCAGTTCTTC. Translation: CASSLSGAEGEQFF. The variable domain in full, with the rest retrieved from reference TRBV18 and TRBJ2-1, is NAGVMQNPRHLVRRRGQEARLRCSPMKGHSHVYWYRQLPEEGLKFMVYLQKENIIDESGMPKERFSAEFPKEGPSILRIQQVVRGDSAAYFCASSLSGAEGEQFFGPGTRLTVL.

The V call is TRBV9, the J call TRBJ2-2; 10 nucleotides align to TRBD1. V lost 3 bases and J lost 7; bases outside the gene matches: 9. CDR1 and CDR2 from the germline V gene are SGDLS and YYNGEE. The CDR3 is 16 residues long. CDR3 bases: TGTGCCAGCAGCGCCCAGACAGGGGGCGATCTCGGGGAGCTGTTTTTT. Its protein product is CASSAQTGGDLGELFF.

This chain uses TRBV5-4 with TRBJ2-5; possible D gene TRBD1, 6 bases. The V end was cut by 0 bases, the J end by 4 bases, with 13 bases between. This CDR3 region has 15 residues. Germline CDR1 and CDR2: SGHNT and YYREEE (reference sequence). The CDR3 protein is CASSLEPTGGETQYF. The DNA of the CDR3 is TGTGCCAGCAGCTTGGAACCGACAGGCGGAGAGACCCAGTACTTC.

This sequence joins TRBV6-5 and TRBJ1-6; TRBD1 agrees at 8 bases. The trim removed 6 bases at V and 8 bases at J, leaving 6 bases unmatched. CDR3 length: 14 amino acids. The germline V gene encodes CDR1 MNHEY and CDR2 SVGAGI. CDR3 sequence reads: CASRERDRYSPLHF. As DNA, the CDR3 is TGTGCCAGCAGAGAGAGGGACAGGTATTCACCCCTCCACTTT.

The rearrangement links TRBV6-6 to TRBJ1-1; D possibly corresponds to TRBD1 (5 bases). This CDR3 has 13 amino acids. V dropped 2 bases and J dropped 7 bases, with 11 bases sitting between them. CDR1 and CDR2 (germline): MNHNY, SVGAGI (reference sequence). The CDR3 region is CASSYRGGGEAFF. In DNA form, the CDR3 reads TGTGCCAGCAGTTACCGGGGGGGAGGTGAAGCTTTCTTT.

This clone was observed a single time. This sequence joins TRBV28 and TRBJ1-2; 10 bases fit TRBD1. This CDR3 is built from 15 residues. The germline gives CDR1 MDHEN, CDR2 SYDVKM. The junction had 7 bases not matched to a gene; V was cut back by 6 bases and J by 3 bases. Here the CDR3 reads CASRATGTGDYGYTF. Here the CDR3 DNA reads TGTGCCAGCAGGGCGACCGGGACAGGGGACTATGGCTACACCTTC.

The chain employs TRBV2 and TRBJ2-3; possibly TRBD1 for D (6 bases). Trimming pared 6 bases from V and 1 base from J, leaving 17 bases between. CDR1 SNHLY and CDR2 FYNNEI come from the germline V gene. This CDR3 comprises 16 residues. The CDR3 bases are TGTGCCAGCAGAAGGACAGTGGCCTACGGCACAGATACGCAGTATTTT. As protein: CASRRTVAYGTDTQYF.

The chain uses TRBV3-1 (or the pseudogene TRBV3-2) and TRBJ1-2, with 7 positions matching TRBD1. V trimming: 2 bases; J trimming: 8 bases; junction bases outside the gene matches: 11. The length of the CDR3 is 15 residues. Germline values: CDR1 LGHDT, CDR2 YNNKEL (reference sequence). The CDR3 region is CASSQQKGAYEGYTF. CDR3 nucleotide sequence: TGTGCCAGCAGCCAACAAAAGGGGGCGTATGAAGGCTACACCTTC.

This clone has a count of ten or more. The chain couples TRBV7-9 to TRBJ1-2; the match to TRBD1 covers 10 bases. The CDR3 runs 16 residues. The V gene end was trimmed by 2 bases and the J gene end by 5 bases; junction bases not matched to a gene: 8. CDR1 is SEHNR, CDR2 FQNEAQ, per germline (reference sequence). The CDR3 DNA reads TGTGCCAGCAGCTTAACCGGGACAGGGGAGGGGTATGGCTACACCTTC. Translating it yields CASSLTGTGEGYGYTF.

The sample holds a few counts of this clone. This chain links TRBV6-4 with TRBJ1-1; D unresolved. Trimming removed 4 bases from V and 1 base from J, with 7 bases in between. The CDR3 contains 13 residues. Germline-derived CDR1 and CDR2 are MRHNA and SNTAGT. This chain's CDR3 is CASSVTPNTEAFF. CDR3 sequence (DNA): TGTGCCAGCAGTGTGACACCGAACACTGAAGCTTTCTTT.

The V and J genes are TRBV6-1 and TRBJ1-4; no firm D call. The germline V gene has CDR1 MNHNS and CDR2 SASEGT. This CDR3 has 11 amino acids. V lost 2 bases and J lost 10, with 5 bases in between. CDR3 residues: CASSELGKLFF. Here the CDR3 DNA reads TGTGCCAGCAGTGAACTAGGAAAACTGTTTTTT.

The CDR3: CASSLEGTSGGNEQFF. For the CDR3, the DNA is TGTGCCAGCAGCTTAGAAGGGACTAGCGGGGGCAATGAGCAGTTCTTC. The chain joins TRBV11-2 to TRBJ2-1; 14 bases agree with TRBD2. The germline V gene has CDR1 SGHAT and CDR2 FQNNGV. The CDR3 is made up of 16 amino acids. With 0 bases clipped from V and 6 bases from J, the junction kept 1 base outside the gene matches.

CDR3 bases: TGTGCCACCTCCAGGACAGGGGACGAATCACCCCTCCACTTT. Protein product: CATSRTGDESPLHF. The V and J genes are TRBV27 and TRBJ1-6; TRBD1 matches 9 bases. The CDR3 consists of 14 residues. Germline V CDR1 and CDR2: MNHEY, SMNVEV (reference sequence). J lost 10 bases, V lost 10 bases, and 11 bases had no gene match.

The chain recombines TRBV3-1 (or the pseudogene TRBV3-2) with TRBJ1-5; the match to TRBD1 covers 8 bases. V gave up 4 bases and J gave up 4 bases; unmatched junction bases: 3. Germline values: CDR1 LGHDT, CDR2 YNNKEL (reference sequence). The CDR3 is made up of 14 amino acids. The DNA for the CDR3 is TGTGCCAGCAGCCCCGGACAGGGAAATCAGCCCCAGCATTTT. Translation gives CASSPGQGNQPQHF.